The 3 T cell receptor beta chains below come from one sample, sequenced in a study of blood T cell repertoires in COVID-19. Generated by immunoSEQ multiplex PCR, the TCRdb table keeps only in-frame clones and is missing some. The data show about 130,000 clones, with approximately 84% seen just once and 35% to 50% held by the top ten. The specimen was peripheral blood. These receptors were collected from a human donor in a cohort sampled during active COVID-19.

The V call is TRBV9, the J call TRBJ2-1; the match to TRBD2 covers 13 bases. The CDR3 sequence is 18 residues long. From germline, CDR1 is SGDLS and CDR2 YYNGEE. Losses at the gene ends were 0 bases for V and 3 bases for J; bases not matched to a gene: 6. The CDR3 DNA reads TGTGCCAGCAGCGTAGGCACTAGCGGGAGGGGGGACTACAATGAGCAGTTCTTC. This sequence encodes CASSVGTSGRGDYNEQFF. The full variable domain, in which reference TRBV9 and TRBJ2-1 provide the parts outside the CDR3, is DSGVTQTPKHLITATGQRVTLRCSPRSGDLSVYWYQQSLDQGLQFLIQYYNGEERAKGNILERFSAQQFPDLHSELNLSSLELGDSALYFCASSVGTSGRGDYNEQFFGPGTRLTVL.

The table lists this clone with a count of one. The chain's CDR3 is CASSPREPRSSYNEQFF. The CDR3 nucleotides are TGTGCCAGCTCACCGAGAGAACCCCGGTCCTCCTACAATGAGCAGTTCTTC. This rearrangement joins TRBV18 to TRBJ2-1, with D hard to call. Per germline, CDR1 KGHSH and CDR2 LQKENI. Trimming left V 3 bases short and J 0 bases short, with 15 bases between. The CDR3 has 17 residues.

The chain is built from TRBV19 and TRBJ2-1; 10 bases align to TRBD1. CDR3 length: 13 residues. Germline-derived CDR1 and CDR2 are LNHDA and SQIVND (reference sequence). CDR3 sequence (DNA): TGTGCAACTCGTGGGACAGGGGCGAGCATTTGGTTCTTC. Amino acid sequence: CATRGTGASIWFF. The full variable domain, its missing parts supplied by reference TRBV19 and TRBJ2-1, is DGGITQSPKYLFRKEGQNVTLSCEQNLNHDAMYWYRQDPGQGLRLIYYSQIVNDFQKGDIAEGYSVSREKKESFPLTVTSAQKNPTAFYLCATRGTGASIWFFGPGTRLTVL.